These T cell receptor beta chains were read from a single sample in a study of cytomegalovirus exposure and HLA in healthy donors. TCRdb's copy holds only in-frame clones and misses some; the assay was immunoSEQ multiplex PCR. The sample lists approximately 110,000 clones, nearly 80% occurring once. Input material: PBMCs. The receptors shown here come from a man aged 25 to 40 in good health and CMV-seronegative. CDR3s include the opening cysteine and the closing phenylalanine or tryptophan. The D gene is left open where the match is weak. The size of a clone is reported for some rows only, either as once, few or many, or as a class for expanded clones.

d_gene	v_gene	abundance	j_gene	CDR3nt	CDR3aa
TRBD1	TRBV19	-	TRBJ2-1	TGTGCCAGTAGCAAGGGACAGCGGCAATCTGAGCAGTTCTTC	CASSKGQRQSEQFF
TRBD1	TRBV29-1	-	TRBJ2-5	TGCAGCGCTAAAAGGGACAGTTCAGAGACCCAGTACTTC	CSAKRDSSETQYF
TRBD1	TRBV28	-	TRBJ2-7	TGTGCCAGCAGTCTCCACCTTGGACAGGGAGAGGACGAGCAGTACTTC	CASSLHLGQGEDEQYF
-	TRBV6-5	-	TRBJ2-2	TGTGCCACCTGGGGGCCGCCGAACACCGGGGAGCTGTTTTTT	CATWGPPNTGELFF
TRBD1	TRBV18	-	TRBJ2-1	TGTGCCAGCTCATTGGACAGGGCCAATGAGCAGTTCTTC	CASSLDRANEQFF
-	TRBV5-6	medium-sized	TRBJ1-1	TGTGCCAGCAGCTTGTGGGCGGGGGACACTGAAGCTTTCTTT	CASSLWAGDTEAFF
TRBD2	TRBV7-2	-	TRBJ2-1	TGTGCCAGCAGCTTCTTAGTACCCCGGCGGGTAGCGGGCAATGAGCAGTTCTTC	CASSFLVPRRVAGNEQFF
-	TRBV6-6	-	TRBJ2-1	TGTGCCAGCACCCTGAGCGGGCACTCCTACAATGAGCAGTTCTTC	CASTLSGHSYNEQFF
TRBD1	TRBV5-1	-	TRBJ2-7	TGCGCCAGCAGCTCGGGACAGGGGGCGTACGAGCAGTACTTC	CASSSGQGAYEQYF
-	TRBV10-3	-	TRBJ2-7	TGTGCCATCAGTGACAGGGAACCGCTCTACGAGCAGTACTTC	CAISDREPLYEQYF
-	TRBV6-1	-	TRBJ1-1	TGTGCCAGCAGTACACAGACCTCCCCGGCTTTCTTT	CASSTQTSPAFF
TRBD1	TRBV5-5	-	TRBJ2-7	TGTGCCAGCAGCTTGGTCCGACAGGGGGCCTACGAGCAGTACTTC	CASSLVRQGAYEQYF
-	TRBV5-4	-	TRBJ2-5	TGTGCCAGCAGCTTGGTACGGGAAGAGACCCAGTACTTC	CASSLVREETQYF
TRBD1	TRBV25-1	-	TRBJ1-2	TGTGCCAGCAGTGGAAACCTTGGGACAGACTCTTATGGCTACACCTTC	CASSGNLGTDSYGYTF